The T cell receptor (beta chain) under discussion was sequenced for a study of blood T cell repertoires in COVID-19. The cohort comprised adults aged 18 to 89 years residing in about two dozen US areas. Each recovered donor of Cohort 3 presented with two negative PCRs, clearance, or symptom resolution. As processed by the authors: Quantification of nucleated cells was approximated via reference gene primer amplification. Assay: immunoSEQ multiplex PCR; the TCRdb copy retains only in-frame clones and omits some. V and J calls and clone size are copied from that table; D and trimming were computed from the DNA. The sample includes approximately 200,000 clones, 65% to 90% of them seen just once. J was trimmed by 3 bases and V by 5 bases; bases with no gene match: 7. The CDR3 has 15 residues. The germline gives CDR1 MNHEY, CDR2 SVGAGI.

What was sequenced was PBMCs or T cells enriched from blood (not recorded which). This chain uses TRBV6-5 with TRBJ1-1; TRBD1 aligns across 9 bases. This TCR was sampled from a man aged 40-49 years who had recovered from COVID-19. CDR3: CASSTGTGWDTEAFF. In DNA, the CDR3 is TGTGCCAGCAGTACAGGGACAGGGTGGGACACTGAAGCTTTCTTT.